A few counts support the clone carrying this T cell receptor beta chain. Antigen: not known. The germline V gene has CDR1 SGHAT and CDR2 FQNNGV. CDR3 size: 14 residues. The V and J ends lost 5 bases and 8 bases respectively, with 15 bases between them. These data originate in a study of human T cells and chemical hapten exposure. Study-level background: The patch tests put 0.01% DPC on the skin of the upper back and were read 6 days later. General study points: TCRs whose frequency exceeded 1 in 1000 remained the same following DPC sensitization.

The library gave individual cDNA molecules unique molecular identifiers. TCRdb reprocessed the RACE reads via MiXCR and lists one record per CDR3 protein. The top ten clones hold around 2.7% of a sample with roughly 120,000 distinct CDR3 sequences, about 13% of them seen once. Sample time point: pre-sensitization, week 0. Indicated treatment: therapeutic diphenylcyclopropenone sensitization with weekly scalp DPC. Staff drew blood before applying each patch test. Sequenced material: whole blood, taken in connection with sensitization to the hapten diphenylcyclopropenone (DPC). V usage is TRBV11-2 and J usage is TRBJ2-2; D gene unclear. The origin of this receptor is a young woman with alopecia areata. Some clones in this sample may be carry-over from other donors' samples. DNA for the CDR3: TGTGCCAGCAGCGCAGGACCGACAACGGGGGAGCTGTTTTTT. Protein product: CASSAGPTTGELFF. Supplemented by reference TRBV11-2 and TRBJ2-2, the full variable domain reads EAGVAQSPRYKIIEKRQSVAFWCNPISGHATLYWYQQILGQGPKLLIQFQNNGVVDDSQLPKDRFSAERLKGVDSTLKIQPAKLEDSAVYLCASSAGPTTGELFFGEGSRLTVL.